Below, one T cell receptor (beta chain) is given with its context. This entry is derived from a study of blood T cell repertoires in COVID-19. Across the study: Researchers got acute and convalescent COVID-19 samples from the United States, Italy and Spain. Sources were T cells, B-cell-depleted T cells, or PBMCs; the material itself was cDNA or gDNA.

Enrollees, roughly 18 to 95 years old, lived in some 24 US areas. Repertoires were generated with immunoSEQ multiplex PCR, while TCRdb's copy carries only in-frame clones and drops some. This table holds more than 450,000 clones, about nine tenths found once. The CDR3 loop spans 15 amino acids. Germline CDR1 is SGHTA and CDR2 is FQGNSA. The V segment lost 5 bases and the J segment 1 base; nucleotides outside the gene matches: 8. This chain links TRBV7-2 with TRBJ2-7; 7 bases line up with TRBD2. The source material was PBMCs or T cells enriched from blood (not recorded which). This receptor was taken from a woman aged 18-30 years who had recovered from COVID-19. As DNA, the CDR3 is TGTGCCAGCAGCCTTTTTTCTAGCGGATCCTACGAGCAGTACTTC. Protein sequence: CASSLFSSGSYEQYF. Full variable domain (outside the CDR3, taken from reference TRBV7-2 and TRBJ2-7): GAGVSQSPSNKVTEKGKDVELRCDPISGHTALYWYRQSLGQGLEFLIYFQGNSAPDKSGLPSDRFSAERTGGSVSTLTIQRTQQEDSAVYLCASSLFSSGSYEQYFGPGTRLTVT.